A single sample gave rise to the 15 T cell receptor beta chains below, sequenced in a study of shared clonotypes between healthy human individuals. Generated by immunoSEQ multiplex PCR, the TCRdb table keeps only in-frame clones and is missing some. The sample records about 480,000 clones, more than 65% being singletons. Sample: PBMCs. The receptors originated from a woman between 40 and 50 years old in good health. Some clones in this sample may be carry-over from other donors' samples.

V and J are TRBV28 and TRBJ2-7; TRBD2 matches at 10 bases. Germline V gives CDR1 MDHEN, CDR2 SYDVKM. J was trimmed by 0 bases and V by 11 bases; bases with no gene match: 10. The CDR3 spans 15 residues. DNA for the CDR3: TGTGCCGTGGAACATAGCGGGAGGAGCTCCTACGAGCAGTACTTC. Translation gives CAVEHSGRSSYEQYF.

Only one count was recorded for this clone. The chain links TRBV28 to TRBJ1-2; 10 bases map to TRBD1. The CDR3 totals 15 residues. Trimming removed 6 bases from V and 4 bases from J; junction bases left unmatched: 8. Germline values: CDR1 MDHEN, CDR2 SYDVKM. CDR3 region: CASRSGTGDLYGYTF. The DNA for the CDR3 is TGTGCCAGCAGATCCGGGACAGGGGACCTCTATGGCTACACCTTC.

This clone showed up just once. The chain couples TRBV2 to TRBJ2-3, with 9 bases aligning to TRBD2. Germline CDR1 and CDR2: SNHLY and FYNNEI. CDR3 size: 13 residues. Trimming cost V 6 bases and J 3 bases; bases outside gene matches: 1. This CDR3 reads CASSGLATDTQYF. The CDR3 nucleotides read TGTGCCAGCAGCGGACTAGCGACAGATACGCAGTATTTT. Variable domain in full (rest from reference TRBV2 and TRBJ2-3): EPEVTQTPSHQVTQMGQEVILRCVPISNHLYFYWYRQILGQKVEFLVSFYNNEISEKSEIFDDQFSVERPDGSNFTLKIRSTKLEDSAMYFCASSGLATDTQYFGPGTRLTVL.

The chain employs TRBV7-9 and TRBJ2-3; 8 bases map to TRBD2. The CDR3 has 14 residues. V was clipped by 5 bases and J by 4 bases; unmatched bases: 5. CDR1 is SEHNR, CDR2 FQNEAQ, per germline (reference sequence). This CDR3 reads CASSLGLDSDTQYF. The CDR3 nucleotides are TGTGCCAGCAGCCTGGGACTAGATTCAGATACGCAGTATTTT.

This chain links TRBV7-9 with TRBJ2-7; D remains unclear. This CDR3 is 13 amino acids long. CDR1 is SEHNR and CDR2 is FQNEAQ in the germline V gene (reference sequence). The germline V and J ends were trimmed by 4 bases and 4 bases, with 11 bases remaining between them. For the CDR3, the DNA is TGTGCCAGCAGCTCGAGTCTTTCTTACGAGCAGTACTTC. Its translation is CASSSSLSYEQYF.

The rearrangement uses TRBV7-2 and TRBJ1-1; D is ambiguous. The CDR3 extends over 19 amino acids. V was clipped by 3 bases and J by 5 bases, with 28 bases between them. CDR1 SGHTA and CDR2 FQGNSA come from the germline V gene. The CDR3 DNA follows: TGTGCCAGCAGCTTCCCCGTAGCGGAACCGTGGAGATCGTGGACTGAAGCTTTCTTT. This translates into CASSFPVAEPWRSWTEAFF.

The chain uses TRBV27 and TRBJ1-1; weak D call: TRBD1 (6 bases). V was trimmed by 6 bases and J by 5 bases, leaving 16 bases between them. Germline CDR1 MNHEY, CDR2 SMNVEV (reference sequence). The CDR3 contains 14 residues. The CDR3 reads CASRLGATSTEAFF. The CDR3 DNA follows: TGTGCCAGCAGATTGGGGGCCACGTCTACTGAAGCTTTCTTT.

The chain carries TRBV28 and TRBJ2-7; TRBD2 agrees at 11 bases. CDR3 length: 14 residues. Unmatched junction bases numbered 1, after V lost 3 bases and J lost 3 bases. Germline V gene sequence: CDR1 MDHEN, CDR2 SYDVKM. CDR3 sequence: CASSLTSGVYEQYF. The CDR3 bases are TGTGCCAGCAGTTTGACTAGCGGGGTCTACGAGCAGTACTTC.

V is TRBV7-3 and J is TRBJ2-5, with D perhaps TRBD2 (6 bases). The V gene's germline CDR1 is SGHTA and CDR2 FQGTGA. The germline V and J ends were trimmed by 4 bases and 3 bases, with 12 bases remaining between them. This CDR3 is 14 amino acids long. The CDR3 is CASSSTGVEETQYF. The CDR3 coding sequence is TGTGCCAGCAGCTCAACGGGAGTAGAAGAGACCCAGTACTTC.

The chain combines TRBV6-1 with TRBJ1-4; the match to TRBD1 covers 9 bases. The CDR3 consists of 12 residues. J lost 6 bases, V lost 8 bases, and 1 base had no gene match. CDR1 MNHNS and CDR2 SASEGT come from the germline V gene. The CDR3, as DNA: TGTGCCAGCCGGACAGGGGATGAAAAACTGTTTTTT. Translated: CASRTGDEKLFF.

The chain employs TRBV15 and TRBJ1-1, with D possibly matching TRBD1 (5 bases). Germline CDR1 is LNHNV and CDR2 is YYDKDF (reference sequence). CDR3 length: 15 amino acids. Trimming removed 1 base at V and 0 bases at J, with 9 bases between. CDR3: CATSRGGTVNTEAFF. CDR3 nucleotides: TGTGCCACCAGCAGAGGGGGGACGGTGAACACTGAAGCTTTCTTT. The entire variable domain, with the rest obtained from reference TRBV15 and TRBJ1-1, is as follows: DAMVIQNPRYQVTQFGKPVTLSCSQTLNHNVMYWYQQKSSQAPKLLFHYYDKDFNNEADTPDNFQSRRPNTSFCFLDIRSPGLGDTAMYLCATSRGGTVNTEAFFGQGTRLTVV.

There are many counts of this clone. The chain employs TRBV27 and TRBJ2-5; D unclear. This CDR3 spans 14 amino acids. Looked up from germline, CDR1 is MNHEY and CDR2 is SMNVEV (reference sequence). Trimming took 5 bases from V and 2 from J, leaving 12 bases between them. The CDR3 DNA is TGTGCCAGCAGTCCACCCGACTTACAAGAGACCCAGTACTTC. It specifies CASSPPDLQETQYF.

Note on this clone: Other DNA sequences in this sample translate to the same CDR3. V and J are TRBV4-2 and TRBJ2-5, with 9 bases fitting TRBD2. CDR1 is LGHNA and CDR2 is YNFKEQ in the germline V gene. The CDR3 is 15 amino acids. The ends lost 0 bases at V and 4 bases at J; junction bases unmatched: 3. CDR3 sequence reads: CASSQEEREAETQYF. The DNA of the CDR3 is TGTGCCAGCAGCCAAGAGGAGCGGGAGGCAGAGACCCAGTACTTC.

In DNA, the CDR3 is TGTGCCAGTAGTATCTCTCGCGGGGATGGGGATGGCTACACCTTC. Translating gives CASSISRGDGDGYTF. J is TRBJ1-2 and V is TRBV19; D is unresolved. Trimming removed 3 bases from V and 6 bases from J, with 17 bases in between. Germline V gene lookup returns CDR1 LNHDA and CDR2 SQIVND (reference sequence). The CDR3 is made up of 15 amino acids.

The chain has TRBV19 and TRBJ1-5; possibly TRBD1 for D (6 bases). This CDR3 has 14 amino acids. Germline lookup yields CDR1 LNHDA and CDR2 SQIVND (reference sequence). V shed 5 bases and J shed 2 bases, with 10 bases lying between them. The CDR3: CASSGGGGNQPQHF. The CDR3 DNA follows: TGTGCCAGTAGTGGGGGCGGCGGCAATCAGCCCCAGCATTTT.